This is a list of T cell receptor beta chains from one sample in a study of cytomegalovirus exposure and HLA in healthy donors. Profiled with immunoSEQ multiplex PCR; TCRdb holds only in-frame clones, not every one. The table records around 160,000 clones, about 89% of them present only once. The sequenced sample consisted of PBMCs. The receptors were sampled from a woman between 18 and 29 years old in good health and CMV-seropositive. Both conserved end residues are trimmed from each CDR3. The order of the fields is V gene, D gene, CDR3 protein. A D gene is named only where the DNA matches it firmly.

v_gene: TRBV28; d_gene: -; CDR3aa: ASIQAIQETQY
v_gene: TRBV10-3; d_gene: TRBD1; CDR3aa: AIKGTGGNGELF
v_gene: TRBV11-3; d_gene: -; CDR3aa: ASSLGAGWGDEKLF
v_gene: TRBV27; d_gene: TRBD1; CDR3aa: ASSLRGRGGAF
v_gene: TRBV29-1; d_gene: -; CDR3aa: SVESFH
v_gene: TRBV7-2; d_gene: -; CDR3aa: ASSPYLNNEQF
v_gene: TRBV7-9; d_gene: -; CDR3aa: ASSLTSSTGNEQF
v_gene: TRBV5-4; d_gene: -; CDR3aa: ASSFWGSQETQY
v_gene: TRBV27; d_gene: -; CDR3aa: ASSLAGGSQPQH
v_gene: TRBV5-6; d_gene: -; CDR3aa: ASSPITRTYEQY
v_gene: TRBV2; d_gene: -; CDR3aa: ASRGIHPTGADTEAF
v_gene: TRBV7-9; d_gene: -; CDR3aa: ASSIQQGPTEKLF
v_gene: TRBV2; d_gene: -; CDR3aa: ASSDQELSNQPQH
v_gene: TRBV9; d_gene: TRBD2; CDR3aa: ASSPPFGTSGYNEQF
v_gene: TRBV28; d_gene: -; CDR3aa: ASRIPGGAGNTEAF
v_gene: TRBV7-9; d_gene: TRBD1; CDR3aa: ASSADRGNQPQH
v_gene: TRBV2; d_gene: TRBD2; CDR3aa: ASMTGLAGGTQY
v_gene: TRBV14; d_gene: -; CDR3aa: ASSHHLVGGTLYNEQF
v_gene: TRBV2; d_gene: TRBD2; CDR3aa: ASSPPTSDGETQY
v_gene: TRBV19; d_gene: -; CDR3aa: ASSPGSFTDTQY
v_gene: TRBV11-2; d_gene: TRBD1; CDR3aa: ASSFYRGEDNEQF
v_gene: TRBV11-2; d_gene: TRBD2; CDR3aa: ASSFPSGRGYEQY
v_gene: TRBV11-3; d_gene: TRBD2; CDR3aa: ASSIASGSAYEQY
v_gene: TRBV15; d_gene: TRBD1; CDR3aa: ATSRDLRGRQPQH
v_gene: TRBV4-3; d_gene: -; CDR3aa: ASSQETQAGNTIY
v_gene: TRBV14; d_gene: -; CDR3aa: ASSQRLYGYT
v_gene: TRBV5-6; d_gene: -; CDR3aa: ASSLALQGGYYGYT